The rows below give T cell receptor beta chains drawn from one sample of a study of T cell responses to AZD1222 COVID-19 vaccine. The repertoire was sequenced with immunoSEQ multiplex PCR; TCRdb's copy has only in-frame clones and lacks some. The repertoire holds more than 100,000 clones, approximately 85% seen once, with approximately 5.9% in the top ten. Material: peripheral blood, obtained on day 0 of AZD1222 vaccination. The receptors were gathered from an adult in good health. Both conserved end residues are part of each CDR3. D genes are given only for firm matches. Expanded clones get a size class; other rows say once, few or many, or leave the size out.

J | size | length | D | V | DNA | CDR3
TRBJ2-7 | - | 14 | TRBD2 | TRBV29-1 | TGCAGCGTCTTAGCGGGGGGGAGCTCCTACGAGCAGTACTTC | CSVLAGGSSYEQYF
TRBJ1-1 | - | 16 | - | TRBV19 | TGTGCCAGTAGTATTGAGCCTGGCTTTCCGGACACTGAAGCTTTCTTT | CASSIEPGFPDTEAFF
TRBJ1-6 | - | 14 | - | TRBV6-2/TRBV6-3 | TGTGCCAGCAGCGAGACAGGCTATAATTCACCCCTCCACTTT | CASSETGYNSPLHF
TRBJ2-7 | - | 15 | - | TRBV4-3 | TGCGCCAGCAGCCAGAGCCTCTCCGGGGCCTACGAGCAGTACTTC | CASSQSLSGAYEQYF
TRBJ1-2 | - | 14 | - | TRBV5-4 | TGTGCCAGCAGCCGGGGGGGACAAAACTATGGCTACACCTTC | CASSRGGQNYGYTF
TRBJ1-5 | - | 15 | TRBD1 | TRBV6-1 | TGTGCCAGCAGTGAATTCGGACAGGGCAACCAGCCCCAGCATTTT | CASSEFGQGNQPQHF
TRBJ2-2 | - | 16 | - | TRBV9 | TGTGCCAGCAGCGCCCCCCCGACAGGTCTAACCGGGGAGCTGTTTTTT | CASSAPPTGLTGELFF
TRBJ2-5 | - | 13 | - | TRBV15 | TGTGCCACCAGCGGAGGGACTGAAGAGACCCAGTACTTC | CATSGGTEETQYF
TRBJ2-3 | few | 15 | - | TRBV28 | TGTGCCAGCACGTCAACTAGGGCGTCGACAGATACGCAGTATTTT | CASTSTRASTDTQYF
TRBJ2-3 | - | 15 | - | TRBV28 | TGTGCCAGCAGTTTGGGGAGTCTTCGCACAGATACGCAGTATTTT | CASSLGSLRTDTQYF
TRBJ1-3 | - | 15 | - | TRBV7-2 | TGTGCCAGCAGCTGGGGTTCGACCTCTGGAAACACCATATATTTT | CASSWGSTSGNTIYF
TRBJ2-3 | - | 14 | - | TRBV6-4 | TGTGCCAGCAGTGACGGTGGGGGTGCAGATACGCAGTATTTT | CASSDGGGADTQYF
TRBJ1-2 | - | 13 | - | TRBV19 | TGTGCCAGTAGCCACGGGGGGATAAGTGGCTACACCTTC | CASSHGGISGYTF
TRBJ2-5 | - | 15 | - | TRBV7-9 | TGTGCCAGCAGCTTACGCCAGGCCCCACAAGAGACCCAGTACTTC | CASSLRQAPQETQYF
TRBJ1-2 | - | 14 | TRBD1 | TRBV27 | TGTGCCAGCACCTCTAGACAGGGGCCCTATGGCTACACCTTC | CASTSRQGPYGYTF
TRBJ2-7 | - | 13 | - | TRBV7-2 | TGTGCCAGCAGCTCCCGGACAGAAGACGAGCAGTACTTC | CASSSRTEDEQYF
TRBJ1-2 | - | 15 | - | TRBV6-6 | TGTGCCAGCAGTTACACCCAGAGTTCTAACTATGGCTACACCTTC | CASSYTQSSNYGYTF
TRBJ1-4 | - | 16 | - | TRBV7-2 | TGTGCCAGCAGCTTACGTAGTAAAGCAACTAATGAAAAACTGTTTTTT | CASSLRSKATNEKLFF
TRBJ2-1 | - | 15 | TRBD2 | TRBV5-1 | TGCGCCAGCAGGGATCGACTAGCGGGGGCCAATGAGCAGTTCTTC | CASRDRLAGANEQFF
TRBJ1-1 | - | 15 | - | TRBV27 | TGTGCCAGCAGTTTAGAGGGGCGAAGGAACACTGAAGCTTTCTTT | CASSLEGRRNTEAFF
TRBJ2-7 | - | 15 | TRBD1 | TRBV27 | TGTGCCAGCAGTGTGGCCGGGACAGGGGACTACGAGCAGTACTTC | CASSVAGTGDYEQYF
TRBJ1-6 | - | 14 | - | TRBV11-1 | TGTGCCAGCAGCTGGACGGTGGAAAATTCACCCCTCCACTTT | CASSWTVENSPLHF
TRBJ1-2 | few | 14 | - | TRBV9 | TGTGCCAGCAGCGTAGTTCCGGGAGAATATGGCTACACCTTC | CASSVVPGEYGYTF